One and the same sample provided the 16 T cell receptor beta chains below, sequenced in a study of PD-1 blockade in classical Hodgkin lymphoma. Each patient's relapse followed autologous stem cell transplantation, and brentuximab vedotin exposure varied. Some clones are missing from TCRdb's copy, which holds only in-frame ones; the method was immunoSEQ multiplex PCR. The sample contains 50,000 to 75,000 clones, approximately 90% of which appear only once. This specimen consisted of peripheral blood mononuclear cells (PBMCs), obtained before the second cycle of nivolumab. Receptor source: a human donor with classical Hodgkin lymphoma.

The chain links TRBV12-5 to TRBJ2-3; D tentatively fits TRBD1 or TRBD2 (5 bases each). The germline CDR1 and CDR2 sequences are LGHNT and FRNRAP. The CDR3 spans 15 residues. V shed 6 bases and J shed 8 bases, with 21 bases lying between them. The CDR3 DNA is TGTGCTAGTGGGGGGGATTCAGGGAATCTCGGTACGCAGTATTTT. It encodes CASGGDSGNLGTQYF.

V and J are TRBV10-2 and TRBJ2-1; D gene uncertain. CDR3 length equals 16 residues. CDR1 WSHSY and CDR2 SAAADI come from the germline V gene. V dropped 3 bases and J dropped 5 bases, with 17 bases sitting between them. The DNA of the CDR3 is TGCGCCAGCAGTGATCCCCTCGTCTCGGGCAACAATGAGCAGTTCTTC. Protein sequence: CASSDPLVSGNNEQFF.

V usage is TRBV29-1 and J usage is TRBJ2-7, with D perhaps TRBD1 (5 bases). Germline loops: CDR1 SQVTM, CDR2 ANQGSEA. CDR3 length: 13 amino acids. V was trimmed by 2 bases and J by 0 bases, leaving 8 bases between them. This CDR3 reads CSVEQGTSYEQYF. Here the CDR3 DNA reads TGCAGCGTTGAACAGGGAACCTCCTACGAGCAGTACTTC.

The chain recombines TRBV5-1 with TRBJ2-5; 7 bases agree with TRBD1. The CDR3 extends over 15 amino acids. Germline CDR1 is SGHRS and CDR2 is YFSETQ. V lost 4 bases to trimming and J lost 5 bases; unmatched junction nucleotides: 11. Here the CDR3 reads CASSVTGMALETQYF. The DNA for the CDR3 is TGCGCCAGCAGCGTGACAGGGATGGCGTTGGAGACCCAGTACTTC.

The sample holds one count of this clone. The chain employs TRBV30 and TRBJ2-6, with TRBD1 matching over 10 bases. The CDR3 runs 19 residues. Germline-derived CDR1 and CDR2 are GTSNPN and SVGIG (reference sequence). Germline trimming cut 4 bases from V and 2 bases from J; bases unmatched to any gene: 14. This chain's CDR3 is CAWTGRGQGILTGANVLTF. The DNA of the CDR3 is TGTGCCTGGACCGGACGGGGACAGGGGATATTGACTGGGGCCAACGTCCTGACTTTC.

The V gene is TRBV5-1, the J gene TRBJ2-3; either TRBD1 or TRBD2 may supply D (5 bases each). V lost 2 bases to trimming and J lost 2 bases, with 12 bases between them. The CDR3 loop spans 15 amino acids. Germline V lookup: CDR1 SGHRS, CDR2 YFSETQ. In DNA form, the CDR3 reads TGCGCCAGCAGCTTCGCCGGGGCCTCCACAGATACGCAGTATTTT. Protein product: CASSFAGASTDTQYF.

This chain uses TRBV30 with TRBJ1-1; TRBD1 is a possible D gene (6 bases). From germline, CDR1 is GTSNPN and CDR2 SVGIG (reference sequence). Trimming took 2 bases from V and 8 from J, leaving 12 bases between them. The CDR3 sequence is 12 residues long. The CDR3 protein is CAWSFGGQEAFF. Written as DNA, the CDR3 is TGTGCCTGGAGTTTCGGCGGACAGGAAGCTTTCTTT. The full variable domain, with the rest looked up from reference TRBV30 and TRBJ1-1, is SQTIHQWPATLVQPVGSPLSLECTVEGTSNPNLYWYRQAAGRGLQLLFYSVGIGQISSEVPQNLSASRPQDRQFILSSKKLLLSDSGFYLCAWSFGGQEAFFGQGTRLTVV.

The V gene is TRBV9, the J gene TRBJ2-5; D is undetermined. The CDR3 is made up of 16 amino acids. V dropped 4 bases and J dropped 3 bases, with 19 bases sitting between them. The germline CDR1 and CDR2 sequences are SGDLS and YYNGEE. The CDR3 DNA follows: TGTGCCAGCAGCTCCCAGCGTCCAAGTGAGAAAGAGACCCAGTACTTC. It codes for CASSSQRPSEKETQYF.

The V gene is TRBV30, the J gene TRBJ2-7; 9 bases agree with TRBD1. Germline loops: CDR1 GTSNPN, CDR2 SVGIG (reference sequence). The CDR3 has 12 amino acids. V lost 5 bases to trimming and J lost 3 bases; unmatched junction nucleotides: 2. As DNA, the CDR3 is TGTGCCTGGGAGACAGGGGGCTACGAGCAGTACTTC. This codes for CAWETGGYEQYF.

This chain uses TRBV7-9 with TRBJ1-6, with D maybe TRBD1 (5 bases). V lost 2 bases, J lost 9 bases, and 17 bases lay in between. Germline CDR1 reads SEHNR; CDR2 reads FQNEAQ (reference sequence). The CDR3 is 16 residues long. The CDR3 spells CASSLLGGGTRSPLHF. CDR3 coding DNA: TGTGCCAGCAGCTTATTGGGCGGAGGGACTCGTTCACCCCTCCACTTT.

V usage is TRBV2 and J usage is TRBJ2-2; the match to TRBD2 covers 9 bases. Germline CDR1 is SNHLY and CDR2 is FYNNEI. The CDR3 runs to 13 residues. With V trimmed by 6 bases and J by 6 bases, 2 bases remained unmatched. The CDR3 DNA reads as TGTGCCAGCAGGGGACTAGCTTCCGGGGAGCTGTTTTTT. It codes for CASRGLASGELFF.

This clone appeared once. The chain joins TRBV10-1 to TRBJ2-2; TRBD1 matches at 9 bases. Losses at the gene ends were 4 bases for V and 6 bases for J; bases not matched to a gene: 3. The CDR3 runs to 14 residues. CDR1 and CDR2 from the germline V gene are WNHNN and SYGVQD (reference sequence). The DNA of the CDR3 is TGCGCCAGCAGTGTGGGACAGGGTTCCGGGGAGCTGTTTTTT. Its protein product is CASSVGQGSGELFF.

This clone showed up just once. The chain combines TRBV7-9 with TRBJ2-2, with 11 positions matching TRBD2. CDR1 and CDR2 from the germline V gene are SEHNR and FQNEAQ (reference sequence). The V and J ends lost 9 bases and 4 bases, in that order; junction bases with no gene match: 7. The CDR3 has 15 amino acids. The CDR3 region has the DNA TGTGCCAGTCGCGTAGCGGGGGGGATCACCGGGGAGCTGTTTTTT. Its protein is CASRVAGGITGELFF.

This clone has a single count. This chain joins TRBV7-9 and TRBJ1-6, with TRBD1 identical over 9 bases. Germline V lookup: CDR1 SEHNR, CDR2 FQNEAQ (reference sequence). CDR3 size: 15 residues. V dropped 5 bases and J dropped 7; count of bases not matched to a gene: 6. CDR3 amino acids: CASSPWTGVNSPLHF. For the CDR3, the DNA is TGTGCCAGCAGCCCCTGGACAGGGGTAAATTCACCCCTCCACTTT.

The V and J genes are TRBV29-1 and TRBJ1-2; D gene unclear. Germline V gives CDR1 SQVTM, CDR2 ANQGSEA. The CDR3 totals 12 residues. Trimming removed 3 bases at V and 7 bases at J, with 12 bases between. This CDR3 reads CSVDYLTPGYTF. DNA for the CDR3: TGCAGCGTTGATTATCTTACTCCTGGCTACACCTTC.

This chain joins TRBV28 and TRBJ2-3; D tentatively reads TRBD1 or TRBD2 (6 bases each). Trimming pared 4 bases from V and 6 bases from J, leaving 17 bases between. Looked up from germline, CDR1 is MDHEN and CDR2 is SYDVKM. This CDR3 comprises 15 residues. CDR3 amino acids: CASSSQGGPRDTQYF. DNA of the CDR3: TGTGCCAGCAGTTCCCAAGGGGGGCCGAGGGATACGCAGTATTTT.